This TCR beta chain originates from a study of blood T cells in healthy people across ages (dated by TCRdb to between 2015 and 2016). With respect to the entire study: In model experiments, template switching captured roughly one uniquely barcoded TCR beta cDNA molecule for every two T cells. To track age-related changes in TCR beta repertoire diversity, the study relied on deep sequencing normalized with unique cDNA molecular identifiers. The donors were divided into four age groups: young (average approximately 16 years), middle-aged (roughly 40), aged (approximately 59) and long-lived (nearly 85). To avoid experimental bias, donors of different ages were spread randomly across the sequencing lanes. Using the same blood draw, the study looked at two additional independent replicas of 1 million unique cDNA reads for two donors, one aged 18 to 30 and the other aged 80 or older.

The receptor library was made with 5' RACE. Sequencer: Illumina HiSeq 2500. A second PCR of roughly 7 to 11 cycles was performed with a sample-barcoded 5' primer and a J-beta primer mix. Each TCR beta cDNA molecule received a unique molecular identifier from a template-switch 5' adaptor carrying 12 random nucleotides. Each sample yielded at least 2.5 million CDR3-containing paired-end reads. The Mint cDNA synthesis kit, primed by a TRBC-specific oligonucleotide, was used to synthesize first-strand cDNA from all RNA. All cDNA was treated with uracil-DNA glycosylase and then went through a first 18-cycle PCR with the universal primers M1SS and BC2_uni_R. Processing in the source paper ran as follows. For normalization, 1 million high-quality reads, each with a distinct molecular identifier, were randomly selected from each sample. Instead of being binned into consensus sequences, reads with shared molecular identifiers were discarded. MiTCR, with a Q25 quality threshold and the strictest error-elimination algorithm, was used for CDR3 identification, clonotype clustering and error correction. Lower-bound total TCR beta diversity was estimated with a nonparametric unseen species model using Euler transformation. TCRdb redid the processing of the public reads, applying fastp at Q25 and MiXCR, and retained in-frame beta chains. Identical CDR3 proteins give one entry, which carries the most common genes and DNA. TCRdb, rather than the study authors, made the V and J calls. This sample holds about a million distinct CDR3 sequences; roughly 50% were observed only once. Clones ranked in the top ten supply 20% to 25% of the sample.

The donors were roughly 40 Caucasian individuals from Russia, aged roughly 6 to 90 years, who were systemically healthy. Ten milliliters of peripheral blood were drawn from each donor into EDTA-treated Vacutainer tubes. Ficoll-Paque density-gradient centrifugation was used to isolate PBMCs, with at least 7 million per sample. Total RNA was extracted from PBMCs with Trizol reagent, with at least 6 micrograms obtained per sample. For every donor, flow cytometry on a PBMC aliquot measured the percentage of naive CD45RAhigh/CD27high T cells. Regarding this clonotype: The antigen it binds to is not known. Within one base of it there is no much larger clone, and no base qualities were kept.

Cut back by 1 base and 5 bases, the V and J ends lie 19 bases apart. The CDR3 numbers 16 residues from cysteine through phenylalanine. The DNA shown is the 48-base CDR3, in frame from base 1. For CDR1 and CDR2, the germline V gene (reference sequence) lists DFQATT and SNEGSKA. Overall results and qualifications from the work: Observed TCR beta diversity per million T cells fell roughly linearly with age, and a significant reduction was already apparent by age about 36. Estimates of total diversity based on one million sequenced T cells were regarded as lower bounds and as underestimates. The percentage of naive T cells measured by flow cytometry correlated strongly with observed TCR beta diversity. Conclusive comparison of naive and antigen-experienced compartments was prevented by the profiling of bulk unsorted PBMCs. The long-lived group showed more naive CD4+ T cells, fewer expanded clones and increased TCR diversity than the aged group, suggesting age selection. Because the CMV infection status of the donors was unknown, age-related changes in expanded clonotypes may potentially have been confounded.

This chain is built from TRBV20-1 and TRBJ2-3, and TRBD2 may be the D gene, going by 6 matching bases. The source is an older woman in good health. The specimen sequenced was blood. The DNA sequence is TGCAGTGCTAGAGGGGGGGACGGACCCGCTGTAGATACGCAGTATTTT. It encodes CSARGGDGPAVDTQYF.